One and the same sample provided the 29 T cell receptor beta chains below, sequenced in a study of blood T cell repertoires in COVID-19 (dated by TCRdb to 2019 to 2021). To prepare the library, the immunoSEQ multiplex PCR assay was applied. As stored in TCRdb, this immuneACCESS dataset retains in-frame rearrangements with V and J assigned. A fraction of the clones does not appear; measured against another copy, unresolved V genes explain less than half of the discrepancy, and the remainder lacks a known reason. The sample table contains about 42,000 clones; only one count was recorded for roughly nine tenths of them. The ten largest clones capture under 20% of the sample. The sequencing sample was made of peripheral blood. The source is a man in his sixties or seventies with active COVID-19.

The V and J genes are TRBV9 and TRBJ2-3, with D tentatively TRBD2 (7 bases). The germline gives CDR1 SGDLS, CDR2 YYNGEE. CDR3 size: 16 residues. The V end was cut by 4 bases, the J end by 2 bases, with 17 bases between. The DNA for the CDR3 is TGTGCCAGCAGCCTCCGGGGCGGGGGCCTCACAGATACGCAGTATTTT. This gives the protein CASSLRGGGLTDTQYF.

The chain joins TRBV7-3 to TRBJ2-7, with a tentative D call TRBD1 (6 bases). CDR3 length equals 13 residues. The germline V gene encodes CDR1 SGHTA and CDR2 FQGTGA. V was trimmed by 5 bases and J by 5 bases, leaving 13 bases between them. For the CDR3, the DNA is TGTGCCAGCAGCCCAACAGGGCCCCACGAGCAGTACTTC. It is translated as CASSPTGPHEQYF.

Written as DNA, the CDR3 is TGTGCCAGCAGTTACGGGGGACAAGCGTACGAGCAGTACTTC. The encoded protein is CASSYGGQAYEQYF. The chain is built from TRBV6-2 or TRBV6-3 and TRBJ2-7; D may be TRBD1 (6 bases). The V end lost 2 bases, the J end lost 4 bases, and 12 bases lay between the germline ends. The CDR3 totals 14 residues. Germline V lookup: CDR1 MNHEY, CDR2 SVGEGT.

The genes are TRBV7-2 and TRBJ2-1, with D tentatively TRBD2 (6 bases). V gave up 1 base and J gave up 3 bases, with 13 bases separating them. The CDR3 spans 16 residues. Germline CDR1 reads SGHTA; CDR2 reads FQGNSA. CDR3 loop: CASSLEVVAVYNEQFF. The CDR3 DNA follows: TGTGCCAGCAGCTTAGAAGTGGTAGCGGTCTACAATGAGCAGTTCTTC.

A single count supports this clone. The rearrangement links TRBV6-2 or TRBV6-3 to TRBJ1-1, with TRBD1 as a possible D gene (5 bases). Per germline, CDR1 MNHEY and CDR2 SVGEGT. This CDR3 is 14 amino acids long. The ends were cut back, 2 bases at V and 3 bases at J, with 10 bases in the middle. Written as DNA, the CDR3 is TGTGCCAGCAGTTACGTCAGGGCCTACACTGAAGCTTTCTTT. Its translation is CASSYVRAYTEAFF.

The V and J genes are TRBV2 and TRBJ2-1; D perhaps matches TRBD2 (5 bases). This CDR3 contains 12 residues. The germline CDR1 and CDR2 sequences are SNHLY and FYNNEI. Trimming removed 4 bases at V and 9 bases at J, with 10 bases between. CDR3 loop: CASSALGGEQFF. Written as DNA, the CDR3 is TGTGCCAGCAGTGCCCTAGGAGGTGAGCAGTTCTTC.

This rearrangement joins TRBV7-9 to TRBJ2-2; 11 nucleotides agree with TRBD2. CDR1 SEHNR and CDR2 FQNEAQ come from the germline V gene (reference sequence). This CDR3 spans 16 amino acids. The trim removed 5 bases at V and 4 bases at J, leaving 6 bases unmatched. DNA of the CDR3: TGTGCCAGCAGCCAGGGACTAGCGGAAGCCACCGGGGAGCTGTTTTTT. Amino acid sequence: CASSQGLAEATGELFF.

The gene calls are TRBV5-5 and TRBJ2-7, with no clear D. V lost 3 bases to trimming and J lost 5 bases, with 12 bases between them. This CDR3 comprises 13 residues. From germline, CDR1 is SGHKS and CDR2 YYEKEE (reference sequence). CDR3 loop: CASSSPLSHEQYF. In DNA, the CDR3 is TGTGCCAGCAGCTCCCCCCTTTCCCACGAGCAGTACTTC.

This clone is a singleton in its sample. The chain has TRBV2 and TRBJ2-1; the D is unclear. Trimming took 7 bases from V and 7 from J, leaving 8 bases between them. The CDR3 covers 11 residues. CDR1 and CDR2 (germline): SNHLY, FYNNEI. The CDR3, as DNA: TGTGCCAGCAATGCAGTAAATGAGCAGTTCTTC. It encodes CASNAVNEQFF.

This clone was counted a few times. J is TRBJ2-3 and V is TRBV29-1; 7 bases are shared with TRBD2. Germline V gene lookup returns CDR1 SQVTM and CDR2 ANQGSEA. This CDR3 spans 13 amino acids. J gave up 1 base and V 7 bases, and 5 bases lay outside the gene matches. CDR3 loop: CSARGRGTDTQYF. In DNA form, the CDR3 reads TGCAGCGCCCGGGGGAGGGGCACAGATACGCAGTATTTT.

The rearrangement uses TRBV7-8 and TRBJ1-2, with 8 bases that match TRBD1. Germline loops: CDR1 SGHVS, CDR2 FQNEAQ. The ends lost 5 bases at V and 5 bases at J; junction bases unmatched: 7. CDR3 length: 14 residues. The chain's CDR3 is CASSHLTGVYGYTF. The CDR3 DNA follows: TGTGCCAGCAGCCACCTGACAGGGGTATATGGCTACACCTTC.

The V and J genes are TRBV3-1 (or the pseudogene TRBV3-2) and TRBJ2-7; TRBD1 is a possible D gene (5 bases). The length of the CDR3 is 15 residues. CDR1 is LGHDT and CDR2 is YNNKEL in the germline V gene (reference sequence). Trimming shortened V by 5 bases and J by 2 bases, and 16 bases separated the two germline ends. The CDR3 region has the DNA TGTGCCAGCAGCGCTAGGGGCGGTTCGACCTACGAGCAGTACTTC. This sequence encodes CASSARGGSTYEQYF.

The rearrangement links TRBV30 to TRBJ2-1; D not resolved. V was cut by 3 bases and J by 5 bases, with 5 bases left in between. The CDR3 has 11 amino acids. Germline V gives CDR1 GTSNPN, CDR2 SVGIG (reference sequence). For the CDR3, the DNA is TGTGCCTGGAGCTCTCACAATGAGCAGTTCTTC. Residues: CAWSSHNEQFF.

The CDR3 protein is CASSAIQGDQPQHF. CDR3 in DNA: TGTGCCAGCAGTGCAATACAGGGGGATCAGCCCCAGCATTTT. The chain has TRBV27 and TRBJ1-5; 8 bases agree with TRBD1. The V gene end was trimmed by 5 bases and the J gene end by 5 bases; junction bases not matched to a gene: 5. CDR3 length: 14 residues. Germline V CDR1 and CDR2: MNHEY, SMNVEV (reference sequence).

A single count supports this clone. The J gene is TRBJ2-2, the V gene TRBV4-1, with D perhaps matching TRBD1 (6 bases). CDR3 length: 16 amino acids. Germline loops: CDR1 MGHRA, CDR2 YSYEKL. Trimming took 2 bases from V and 5 from J, leaving 15 bases between them. The CDR3 nucleotides are TGCGCCAGCAGCCAAACCCAATTCGGACAGACCGGGGAGCTGTTTTTT. The encoded protein is CASSQTQFGQTGELFF.

The CDR3 nucleotides read TGTGCCAGCAGCCGGACTAGCGTCAGCTCCTACGAGCAGTACTTC. Amino acid sequence: CASSRTSVSSYEQYF. The J gene is TRBJ2-7, the V gene TRBV7-9; TRBD2 matches at 9 bases. The ends lost 5 bases at V and 0 bases at J; junction bases unmatched: 5. The CDR3 runs to 15 residues. Germline V lookup: CDR1 SEHNR, CDR2 FQNEAQ (reference sequence). The whole variable domain, filled in from reference TRBV7-9 and TRBJ2-7, reads DTGVSQNPRHKITKRGQNVTFRCDPISEHNRLYWYRQTLGQGPEFLTYFQNEAQLEKSRLLSDRFSAERPKGSFSTLEIQRTEQGDSAMYLCASSRTSVSSYEQYFGPGTRLTVT.

The V gene is TRBV7-2, the J gene TRBJ1-2, with TRBD1 identical over 10 bases. The germline gives CDR1 SGHTA, CDR2 FQGNSA. Trimming took 5 bases from V and 4 from J; bases not matched to a gene: 10. The CDR3 is 16 residues long. CDR3 loop: CASSGRGTGEAYGYTF. As DNA, the CDR3 is TGTGCCAGCAGCGGCAGGGGGACAGGGGAGGCCTATGGCTACACCTTC. The full variable domain, with the rest looked up from reference TRBV7-2 and TRBJ1-2, is GAGVSQSPSNKVTEKGKDVELRCDPISGHTALYWYRQSLGQGLEFLIYFQGNSAPDKSGLPSDRFSAERTGGSVSTLTIQRTQQEDSAVYLCASSGRGTGEAYGYTFGSGTRLTVV.

The chain recombines TRBV9 with TRBJ2-1; 7 nucleotides line up with TRBD2. The CDR3 runs to 18 residues. The trim removed 4 bases at V and 7 bases at J, leaving 20 bases unmatched. Germline loops: CDR1 SGDLS, CDR2 YYNGEE. Here the CDR3 reads CASSPGGAGREFRNEQFF. CDR3 nucleotide sequence: TGTGCCAGCAGCCCAGGCGGGGCGGGGCGGGAGTTCAGGAATGAGCAGTTCTTC.

This chain links TRBV9 with TRBJ2-2; possibly TRBD2 for D (6 bases). The CDR3 length is 14 residues. The ends were cut back, 3 bases at V and 4 bases at J, with 10 bases in the middle. Germline-derived CDR1 and CDR2 are SGDLS and YYNGEE. CDR3 DNA: TGTGCCAGCAGCGGGCGGGGTGGCACCGGGGAGCTGTTTTTT. Translated, it gives CASSGRGGTGELFF.

The chain carries TRBV14 and TRBJ2-2; 9 bases are shared with TRBD1. Germline V gene sequence: CDR1 SGHDN, CDR2 FVKESK. The junction had 4 bases not matched to a gene; V was cut back by 2 bases and J by 6 bases. The CDR3 is made up of 15 amino acids. CDR3 residues: CASSQWTGVAGELFF. DNA of the CDR3: TGTGCCAGCAGCCAATGGACAGGGGTAGCCGGGGAGCTGTTTTTT.

V usage is TRBV5-1 and J usage is TRBJ2-1, with 11 positions matching TRBD2. CDR3 length: 14 residues. J lost 3 bases, V lost 9 bases, and 5 bases had no gene match. Per the germline V gene, CDR1 is SGHRS and CDR2 is YFSETQ. CDR3 loop: CATTTSGNYNEQFF. The CDR3 DNA follows: TGCGCCACCACGACTAGCGGGAACTACAATGAGCAGTTCTTC.

The chain uses TRBV4-1 and TRBJ1-1; D gene ambiguous. V lost 0 bases and J lost 5, with 13 bases in between. The germline V gene encodes CDR1 MGHRA and CDR2 YSYEKL. The CDR3 sequence is 15 residues long. CDR3 protein: CASSQERAGRTEAFF. The DNA for the CDR3 is TGCGCCAGCAGCCAAGAAAGGGCGGGGAGGACTGAAGCTTTCTTT.

The V call is TRBV4-2, the J call TRBJ2-3; D is perhaps TRBD2 (5 bases). The CDR3 has 13 amino acids. Trimming shortened V by 3 bases and J by 1 base, and 5 bases separated the two germline ends. Germline V CDR1 and CDR2: LGHNA, YNFKEQ. The CDR3 nucleotides are TGTGCCAGCAGCCAGAGGGGCACAGATACGCAGTATTTT. Translated: CASSQRGTDTQYF.

The rearrangement joins TRBV28 to TRBJ2-7; tentative D call: TRBD1 (5 bases). Trimming pared 3 bases from V and 4 bases from J, leaving 13 bases between. The CDR3 is 14 residues long. Germline values: CDR1 MDHEN, CDR2 SYDVKM. Here the CDR3 reads CASSFRTLVYEQYF. In DNA, the CDR3 is TGTGCCAGCAGTTTTAGGACATTAGTGTACGAGCAGTACTTC. The whole variable domain, filled in from reference TRBV28 and TRBJ2-7, reads DVKVTQSSRYLVKRTGEKVFLECVQDMDHENMFWYRQDPGLGLRLIYFSYDVKMKEKGDIPEGYSVSREKKERFSLILESASTNQTSMYLCASSFRTLVYEQYFGPGTRLTVT.

The chain employs TRBV7-2 and TRBJ2-7, with D unclear. Germline values: CDR1 SGHTA, CDR2 FQGNSA. Trimming stripped 2 bases from V and 7 bases from J, with 18 bases between. The CDR3 sequence is 15 residues long. The CDR3 region is CASSLMSELAGEQYF. CDR3 bases: TGTGCCAGCAGCTTAATGAGCGAACTCGCCGGGGAGCAGTACTTC.

The rearrangement uses TRBV2 and TRBJ1-5, with 8 bases fitting TRBD1. From germline, CDR1 is SNHLY and CDR2 FYNNEI. V trimming: 4 bases; J trimming: 4 bases; junction bases outside the gene matches: 6. The CDR3 extends over 15 amino acids. The DNA for the CDR3 is TGTGCCAGCAGTGGATGGACAGGGCGAAATCAGCCCCAGCATTTT. It translates to CASSGWTGRNQPQHF.

The chain uses TRBV4-3 and TRBJ2-7, with 9 nucleotides matching TRBD2. Trimming removed 4 bases from V and 4 bases from J; junction bases left unmatched: 14. This CDR3 has 17 amino acids. Germline V gene lookup returns CDR1 LGHNA and CDR2 YSLEER. The CDR3 loop reads CASSLSLGSGGGYEQYF. The CDR3 DNA follows: TGCGCCAGCAGCCTATCTCTAGGTAGCGGGGGAGGGTACGAGCAGTACTTC.

V usage is TRBV7-8 and J usage is TRBJ2-2; D unclear. The V gene lost 8 bases and the J gene lost 2 bases, with 15 bases spanning the gap. Germline CDR1 reads SGHVS; CDR2 reads FQNEAQ. This CDR3 region has 15 residues. The chain's CDR3 is CASGTQIINTGELFF. The CDR3, as DNA: TGTGCCAGCGGCACACAGATAATCAACACCGGGGAGCTGTTTTTT.

This clone was seen more than once but under ten times. The chain couples TRBV7-2 to TRBJ1-6; TRBD1 matches at 10 bases. V lost 2 bases, J lost 9 bases, and 4 bases stayed unmatched. Germline V gene data show CDR1 as SGHTA and CDR2 as FQGNSA. The length of the CDR3 is 15 residues. CDR3 loop: CASSLPGQGFSPLHF. The CDR3 DNA is TGTGCCAGCAGCTTACCGGGACAGGGGTTTTCACCCCTCCACTTT.